The text below deals with one T cell receptor (beta chain). The target antigen is unknown. The V gene's germline CDR1 is GTSNPN and CDR2 SVGIG (reference sequence). V trimming: 2 bases; J trimming: 3 bases; junction bases outside the gene matches: 5. The CDR3 loop spans 14 amino acids. Clones were sequenced by immunoSEQ multiplex PCR, and TCRdb holds only the in-frame ones, with some missing. The sample gives roughly 100,000 clones, approximately 94% of which show up once; 0.89% is in the top ten. The sample originates from a study of cytomegalovirus exposure and HLA in healthy donors. General study points: Many donors shared some public TCRs, even though most TCR sequences were rare. In a later analysis, first-cohort TCR clusters were found to tend to co-occur in the approximately 110 validation repertoires.

The material sequenced was PBMCs. The chain links TRBV30 to TRBJ2-7, with 9 bases lining up with TRBD2. This TCR was recovered from a young woman in good health and CMV-seronegative. The CDR3 nucleotides read TGTGCCTGGAGTCAAGTAGCGGGAGTCTACGAGCAGTACTTC. Its protein is CAWSQVAGVYEQYF.